This TCR beta chain was found in a study of blood T cell repertoires in COVID-19. As for the study in general: Sites across the United States, Italy and Spain contributed samples from acute and convalescent COVID-19. T cells, B-cell-depleted T cells, or PBMCs supplied cDNA or gDNA.

As originally analysed: Reference gene primers were amplified, and this amplification served to estimate nucleated cell counts. The method was immunoSEQ multiplex PCR; TCRdb's version includes in-frame clones alone and lacks a portion of them. Clone size and the V and J calls come from that table; the DNA yielded D and trimming. The sample contains 130,000 to 150,000 clones, approximately 84% of which appear only once. This CDR3 region has 18 residues. The germline gives CDR1 LNHDA, CDR2 SQIVND (reference sequence). The trim removed 1 base at V and 2 bases at J, leaving 9 bases unmatched. Specimen: peripheral blood. The clonotype originates from a human donor with acute or convalescent COVID-19. The donor label of this sample is uncertain. The chain couples TRBV19 to TRBJ2-5; 11 nucleotides align to TRBD2. CDR3 nucleotides: TGTGCCAGTAGTATAGGAGCCCTAGCGGGAGGACATCAAGAGACCCAGTACTTC. Amino acid sequence: CASSIGALAGGHQETQYF. The full variable domain, with the rest looked up from reference TRBV19 and TRBJ2-5, is DGGITQSPKYLFRKEGQNVTLSCEQNLNHDAMYWYRQDPGQGLRLIYYSQIVNDFQKGDIAEGYSVSREKKESFPLTVTSAQKNPTAFYLCASSIGALAGGHQETQYFGPGTRLLVL.